Detailed here is one T cell receptor (beta chain). The data were obtained in a study of blood T cell repertoires in COVID-19. At the level of the study: The analysed material was cDNA or gDNA that came from T cells, B-cell-depleted T cells, or PBMCs.

The data were produced by immunoSEQ multiplex PCR, yet TCRdb's version contains in-frame clones alone and is incomplete. The repertoire holds roughly 330,000 clones, with roughly 87% as singletons. Participant ages covered roughly 18 to 89 years across around 22 US areas. Cohort 3 donors counted as recovered after two negative PCRs, clearance, or resolved symptoms. CDR1 is MNHEY, CDR2 SMNVEV, per germline (reference sequence). With 3 bases clipped from V and 2 bases from J, the junction kept 4 bases outside the gene matches. The CDR3 length is 15 residues. The genes are TRBV27 and TRBJ1-5; 7 bases match TRBD1. Sequencing was done on a sample of PBMCs or T cells enriched from blood (not recorded which). This receptor was identified in a woman aged 25-40 years who had recovered from COVID-19. The CDR3 sequence is CASSLTQGGNQPQHF. The CDR3 DNA reads TGTGCCAGCAGTTTGACTCAGGGGGGCAATCAGCCCCAGCATTTT.